This T cell receptor beta chain was captured by sequencing in a study of tumor-infiltrating lymphocytes in primary liver carcinoma. To note about this clonotype: At one boundary the junction diverges from the germline segment, which might be a read error.

From roughly 21-30 mg of unsorted bulk tissue, DNA and RNA were co-extracted together. By surgical resection, the patients were treated for their primary liver carcinoma. Per germline, CDR1 SGHTA and CDR2 FQGTGA. The CDR3 totals 16 residues. Starting from about 0.5 ug of total RNA, TCR beta cDNA was produced with a primer in the constant region. Three nested multiplex PCR rounds, a slightly modified ARM-PCR method, built the TCR beta libraries. Amplification in the first two PCR rounds was performed using TRBV1-TRBV30 forward primers and a C-beta reverse primer for around 11 cycles each. In TCRdb, the multiplex PCR reads were re-called with MiXCR into one record per CDR3 protein. The table lists under 130,000 distinct CDR3 sequences, around 80% of them singletons, with about 20% in the top ten.

The sample consisted of liver tumor tissue from sampling region 3. The subset here: tumor region T3, left-lateral pole. V usage is TRBV7-3 and J usage is TRBJ1-3; TRBD1 is a possible D gene (5 bases). This receptor was obtained from a man in his forties or fifties with primary liver carcinoma and hepatitis B virus infection. CDR3: CAGSLGSQGAGNTIYF. The CDR3 region has the DNA TGTGCCGGCAGCTTAGGTTCGCAGGGCGCTGGAAACACCATATATTTT. Filled out from reference TRBV7-3 and TRBJ1-3, the complete variable domain reads GAGVSQTPSNKVTEKGKYVELRCDPISGHTALYWYRQSLGQGPEFLIYFQGTGAADDSGLPNDRFFAVRPEGSVSTLKIQRTERGDSAVYLCAGSLGSQGAGNTIYFGEGSWLTVV.